The present T cell receptor (beta chain) was sequenced within a study of blood T cell repertoires in COVID-19. Looking at the study overall: T cells, B-cell-depleted T cells, or PBMCs provided the cDNA or gDNA that served as material.

In the authors' methods: Scientists estimated how many nucleated cells there were by amplifying reference gene primers. Profiling relied on immunoSEQ multiplex PCR, and the TCRdb table lists in-frame clones only, not all of them. For V, J and clone size, that table is used; D and trimming come from the DNA. The sample holds some 460,000 clones, about 90% seen once. The germline V gene has CDR1 SGHRS and CDR2 YFSETQ. V gave up 0 bases and J gave up 5 bases, with 8 bases separating them. The CDR3 has 13 amino acids. The J gene is TRBJ2-5, the V gene TRBV5-1; no clear D. What was sequenced was PBMCs or T cells enriched from blood (not recorded which). This sequence originates from a woman under 30 with acute COVID-19. The CDR3, as DNA: TGCGCCAGCAGCTTGGCTAGTTCCGAGACCCAGTACTTC. This sequence encodes CASSLASSETQYF. Using reference TRBV5-1 and TRBJ2-5 for the parts outside the CDR3, the full variable domain is KAGVTQTPRYLIKTRGQQVTLSCSPISGHRSVSWYQQTPGQGLQFLFEYFSETQRNKGNFPGRFSGRQFSNSRSEMNVSTLELGDSALYLCASSLASSETQYFGPGTRLLVL.